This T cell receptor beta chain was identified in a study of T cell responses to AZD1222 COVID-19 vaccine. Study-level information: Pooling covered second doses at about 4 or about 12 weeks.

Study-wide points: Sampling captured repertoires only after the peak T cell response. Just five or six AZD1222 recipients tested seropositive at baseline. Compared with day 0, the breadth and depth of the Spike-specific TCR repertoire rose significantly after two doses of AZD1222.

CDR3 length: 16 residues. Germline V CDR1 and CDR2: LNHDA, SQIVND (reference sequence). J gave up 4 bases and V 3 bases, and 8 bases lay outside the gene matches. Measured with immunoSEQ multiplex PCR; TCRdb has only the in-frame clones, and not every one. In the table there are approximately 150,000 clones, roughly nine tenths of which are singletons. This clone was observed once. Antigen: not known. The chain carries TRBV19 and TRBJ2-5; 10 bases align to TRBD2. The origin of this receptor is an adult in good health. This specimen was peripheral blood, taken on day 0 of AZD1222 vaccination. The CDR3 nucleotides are TGTGCCAGTAGTATCAGCGGGAGGGTTTCTGGAGAGACCCAGTACTTC. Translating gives CASSISGRVSGETQYF.